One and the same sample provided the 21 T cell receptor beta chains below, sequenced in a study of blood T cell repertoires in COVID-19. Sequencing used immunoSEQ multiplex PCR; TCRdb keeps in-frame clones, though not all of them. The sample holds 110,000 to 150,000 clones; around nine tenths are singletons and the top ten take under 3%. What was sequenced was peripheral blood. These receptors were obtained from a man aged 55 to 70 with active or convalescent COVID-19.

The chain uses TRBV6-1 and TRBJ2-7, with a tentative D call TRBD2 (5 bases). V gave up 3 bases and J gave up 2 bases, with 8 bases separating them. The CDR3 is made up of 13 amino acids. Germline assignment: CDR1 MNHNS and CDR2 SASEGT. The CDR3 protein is CASSDAEAYEQYF. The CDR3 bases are TGTGCCAGCAGTGATGCGGAGGCCTACGAGCAGTACTTC.

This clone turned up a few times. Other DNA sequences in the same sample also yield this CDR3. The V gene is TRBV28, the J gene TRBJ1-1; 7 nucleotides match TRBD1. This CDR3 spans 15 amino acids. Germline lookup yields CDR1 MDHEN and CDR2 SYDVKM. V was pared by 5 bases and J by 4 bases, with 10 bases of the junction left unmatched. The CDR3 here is CASSPPTGLLTEAFF. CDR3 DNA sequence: TGTGCCAGCAGTCCCCCGACAGGGTTACTCACTGAAGCTTTCTTT.

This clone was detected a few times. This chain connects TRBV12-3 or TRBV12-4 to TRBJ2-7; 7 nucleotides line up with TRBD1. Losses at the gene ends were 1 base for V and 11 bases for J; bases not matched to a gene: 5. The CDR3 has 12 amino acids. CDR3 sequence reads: CASSLEVGQKYF. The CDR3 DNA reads TGTGCCAGCAGTTTAGAGGTGGGACAGAAGTACTTC.

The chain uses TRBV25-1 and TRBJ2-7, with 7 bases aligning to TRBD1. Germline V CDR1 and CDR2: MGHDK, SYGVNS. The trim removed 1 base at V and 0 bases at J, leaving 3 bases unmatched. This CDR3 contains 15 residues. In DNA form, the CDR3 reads TGTGCCAGCAGTGAATCCCGGGACAGCTCCTACGAGCAGTACTTC. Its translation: CASSESRDSSYEQYF.

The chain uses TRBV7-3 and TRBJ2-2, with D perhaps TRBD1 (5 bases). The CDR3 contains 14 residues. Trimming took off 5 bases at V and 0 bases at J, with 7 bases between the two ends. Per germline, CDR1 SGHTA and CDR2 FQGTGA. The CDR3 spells CASSRQTNTGELFF. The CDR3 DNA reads TGTGCCAGCAGCCGACAGACGAACACCGGGGAGCTGTTTTTT. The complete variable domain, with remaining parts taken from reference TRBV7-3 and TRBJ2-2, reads GAGVSQTPSNKVTEKGKYVELRCDPISGHTALYWYRQSLGQGPEFLIYFQGTGAADDSGLPNDRFFAVRPEGSVSTLKIQRTERGDSAVYLCASSRQTNTGELFFGEGSRLTVL.

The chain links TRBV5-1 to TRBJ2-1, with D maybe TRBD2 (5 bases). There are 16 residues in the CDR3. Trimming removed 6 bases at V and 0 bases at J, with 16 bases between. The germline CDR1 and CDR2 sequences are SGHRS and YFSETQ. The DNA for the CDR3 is TGCGCCAGCATCCGGTTTCCGGGGAGCTCCTACAATGAGCAGTTCTTC. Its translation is CASIRFPGSSYNEQFF.

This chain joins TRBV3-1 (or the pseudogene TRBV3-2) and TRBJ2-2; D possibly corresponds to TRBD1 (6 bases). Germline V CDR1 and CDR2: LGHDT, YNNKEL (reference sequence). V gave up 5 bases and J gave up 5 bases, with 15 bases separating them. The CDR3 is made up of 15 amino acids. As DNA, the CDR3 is TGTGCCAGCAGCGGGACCCCGAGGGGGACCGGGGAGCTGTTTTTT. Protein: CASSGTPRGTGELFF.

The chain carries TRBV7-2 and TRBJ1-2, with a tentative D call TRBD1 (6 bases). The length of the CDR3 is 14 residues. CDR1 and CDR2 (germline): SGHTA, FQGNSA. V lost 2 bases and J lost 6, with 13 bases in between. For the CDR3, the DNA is TGTGCCAGCAGCTTATGGGGCAGGGGTCATGGCTACACCTTC. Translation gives CASSLWGRGHGYTF.

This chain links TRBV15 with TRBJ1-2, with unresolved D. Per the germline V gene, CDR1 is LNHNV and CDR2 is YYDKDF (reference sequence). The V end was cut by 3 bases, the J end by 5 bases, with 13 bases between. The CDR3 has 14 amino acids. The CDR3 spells CATSREGRIYGYTF. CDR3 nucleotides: TGTGCCACCAGCAGGGAGGGCAGGATTTATGGCTACACCTTC. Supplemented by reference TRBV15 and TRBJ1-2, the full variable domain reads DAMVIQNPRYQVTQFGKPVTLSCSQTLNHNVMYWYQQKSSQAPKLLFHYYDKDFNNEADTPDNFQSRRPNTSFCFLDIRSPGLGDTAMYLCATSREGRIYGYTFGSGTRLTVV.

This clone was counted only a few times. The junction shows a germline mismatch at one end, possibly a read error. The DNA for the CDR3 is TGTGCCAGCAGCTTTCTCCTGCAGGCCTTC. Translated, it gives CASSFLLQAF. This chain links TRBV7-3 with TRBJ2-7; unclear D gene. CDR1 is SGHTA, CDR2 FQGTGA, per germline. The CDR3 spans 10 residues.

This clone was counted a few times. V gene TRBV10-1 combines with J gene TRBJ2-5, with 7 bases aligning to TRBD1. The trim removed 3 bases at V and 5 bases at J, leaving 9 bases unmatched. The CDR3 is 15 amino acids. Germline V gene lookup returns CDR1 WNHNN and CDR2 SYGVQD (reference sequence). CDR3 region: CASSEKGALSETQYF. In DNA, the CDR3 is TGCGCCAGCAGTGAAAAGGGGGCGCTTTCTGAGACCCAGTACTTC.

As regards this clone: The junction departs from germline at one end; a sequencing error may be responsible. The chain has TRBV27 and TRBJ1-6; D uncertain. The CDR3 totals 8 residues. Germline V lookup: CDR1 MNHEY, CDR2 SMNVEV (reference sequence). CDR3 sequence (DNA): TGCCGGGATTCACCCCTCCACTTT. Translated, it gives CRDSPLHF.

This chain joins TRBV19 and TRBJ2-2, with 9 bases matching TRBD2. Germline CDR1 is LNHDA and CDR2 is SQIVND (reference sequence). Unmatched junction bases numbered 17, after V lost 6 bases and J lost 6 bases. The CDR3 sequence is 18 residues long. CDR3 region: CASSRGGSGSLVAGELFF. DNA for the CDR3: TGTGCCAGTAGCCGAGGTGGTAGCGGGAGTTTGGTGGCCGGGGAGCTGTTTTTT.

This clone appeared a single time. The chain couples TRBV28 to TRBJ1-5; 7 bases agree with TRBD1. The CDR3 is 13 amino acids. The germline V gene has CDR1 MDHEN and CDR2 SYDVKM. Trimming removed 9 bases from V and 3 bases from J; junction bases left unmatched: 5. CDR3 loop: CASSTGINQPQHF. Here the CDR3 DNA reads TGTGCCAGTTCGACAGGGATCAATCAGCCCCAGCATTTT. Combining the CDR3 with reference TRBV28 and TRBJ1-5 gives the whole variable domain DVKVTQSSRYLVKRTGEKVFLECVQDMDHENMFWYRQDPGLGLRLIYFSYDVKMKEKGDIPEGYSVSREKKERFSLILESASTNQTSMYLCASSTGINQPQHFGDGTRLSIL.

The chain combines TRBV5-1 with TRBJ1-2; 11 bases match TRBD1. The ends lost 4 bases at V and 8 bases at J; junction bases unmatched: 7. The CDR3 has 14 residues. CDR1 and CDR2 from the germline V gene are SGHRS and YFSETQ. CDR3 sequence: CASSDGQGAEGYTF. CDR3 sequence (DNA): TGCGCCAGCAGCGATGGACAGGGGGCAGAGGGCTACACCTTC.

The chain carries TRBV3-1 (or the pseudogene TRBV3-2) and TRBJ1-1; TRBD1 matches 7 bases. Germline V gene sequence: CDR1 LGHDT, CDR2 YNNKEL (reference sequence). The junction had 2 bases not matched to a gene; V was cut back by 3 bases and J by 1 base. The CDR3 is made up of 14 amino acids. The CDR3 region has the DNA TGTGCCAGCAGCCAGGGGGACAGGAACACTGAAGCTTTCTTT. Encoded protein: CASSQGDRNTEAFF.

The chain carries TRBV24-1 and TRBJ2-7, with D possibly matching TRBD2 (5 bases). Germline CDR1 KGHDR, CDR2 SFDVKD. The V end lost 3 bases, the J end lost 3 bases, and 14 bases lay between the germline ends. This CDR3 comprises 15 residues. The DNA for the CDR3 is TGTGCCACCAGTGATCCGGGCCCGGCGGGCTACGAGCAGTACTTC. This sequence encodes CATSDPGPAGYEQYF.

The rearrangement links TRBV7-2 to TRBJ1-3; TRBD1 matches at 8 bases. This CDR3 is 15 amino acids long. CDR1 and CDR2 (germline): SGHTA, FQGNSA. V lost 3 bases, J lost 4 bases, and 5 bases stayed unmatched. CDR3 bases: TGTGCCAGCAGCTTGGGACAGGCGGGAGGAAACACCATATATTTT. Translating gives CASSLGQAGGNTIYF. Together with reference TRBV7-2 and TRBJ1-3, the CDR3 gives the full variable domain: GAGVSQSPSNKVTEKGKDVELRCDPISGHTALYWYRQSLGQGLEFLIYFQGNSAPDKSGLPSDRFSAERTGGSVSTLTIQRTQQEDSAVYLCASSLGQAGGNTIYFGEGSWLTVV.

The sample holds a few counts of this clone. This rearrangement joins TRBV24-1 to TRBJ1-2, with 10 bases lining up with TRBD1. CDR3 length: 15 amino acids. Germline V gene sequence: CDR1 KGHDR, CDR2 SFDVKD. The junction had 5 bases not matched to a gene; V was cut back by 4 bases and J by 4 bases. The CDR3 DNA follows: TGTGCCACCAGTGACCCGCGGACAGGGGGCTATGGCTACACCTTC. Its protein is CATSDPRTGGYGYTF.

The CDR3 DNA follows: TGTGCCAGCAGTGACGGACTCCGCTACGAGCAGTACTTC. It is translated as CASSDGLRYEQYF. V is TRBV2 and J is TRBJ2-7; perhaps TRBD2 as D (5 bases). This CDR3 contains 13 residues. Germline CDR1 is SNHLY and CDR2 is FYNNEI. Trimming took off 3 bases at V and 3 bases at J, with 9 bases between the two ends.

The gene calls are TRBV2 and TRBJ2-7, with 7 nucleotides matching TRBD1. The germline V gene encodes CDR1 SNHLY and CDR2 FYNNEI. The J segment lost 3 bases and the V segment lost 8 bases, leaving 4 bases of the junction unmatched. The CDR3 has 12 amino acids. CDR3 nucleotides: TGTGCCAGCTCGACAGGGTTCTACGAGCAGTACTTC. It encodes CASSTGFYEQYF.